This TCR beta chain was identified in a study of cytomegalovirus exposure and HLA in healthy donors. Study-level findings and limits: A later analysis reportedly found that, within productive TCRs, an Asian-associated ancestry cluster had fewer N-insertions than the mean observed across the roughly 700 donors. High specificity and sensitivity for cytomegalovirus status were reported for the classifier.

In the case of this clone: What it binds is unknown.

The PCR made use of 60 Vbeta and 13 Jbeta primers. This table comes from immunoSEQ multiplex PCR, and its TCRdb copy is limited to in-frame clones, with some not included. The profile shows 250,000 to 350,000 clones, over 70% of them singletons. The CDR3 contains 14 residues. Germline values: CDR1 SEHNR, CDR2 FQNEAQ (reference sequence). V lost 5 bases and J 6 bases, leaving 17 bases between the germline ends. What was sequenced was PBMCs. V gene TRBV7-9 combines with J gene TRBJ2-7; D perhaps matches TRBD1 (6 bases). This sequence originates from a girl aged 2-15 years in good health and CMV-seronegative. The CDR3: CASSPRYRGGEQYF. The CDR3 nucleotides are TGTGCCAGCAGCCCCCGCTATCGAGGGGGCGAGCAGTACTTC. Supplemented by reference TRBV7-9 and TRBJ2-7, the full variable domain reads DTGVSQNPRHKITKRGQNVTFRCDPISEHNRLYWYRQTLGQGPEFLTYFQNEAQLEKSRLLSDRFSAERPKGSFSTLEIQRTEQGDSAMYLCASSPRYRGGEQYFGPGTRLTVT.